The TCR beta chain described here comes from a study of human T cells and chemical hapten exposure. As for time point: pre-sensitization, week 0. Treatment reported: therapeutic diphenylcyclopropenone sensitization with weekly scalp DPC. Venepuncture was done earlier than the placement of each patch test. MiXCR, run by TCRdb on the RACE reads, gives a single entry per CDR3 protein. Of tens of thousands of distinct CDR3 sequences listed, less than 8.5% are singletons. The germline V gene has CDR1 SGHAT and CDR2 FQNNGV. CDR3 length: 16 residues. The V and J ends lost 2 bases and 0 bases respectively, with 12 bases between them. The table lists this clonotype with many counts.

The receptor was derived from a woman in her fifties or sixties with alopecia areata. Some clones in this sample may be carry-over from other donors' samples. The rearrangement joins TRBV11-2 to TRBJ2-3; D tentatively reads TRBD1 or TRBD2 (6 bases each). Sequences were derived from whole blood, sampled in connection with sensitization to the hapten diphenylcyclopropenone (DPC). CDR3 sequence: CASSLWRDISTDTQYF. The CDR3, as DNA: TGTGCCAGCAGCTTATGGCGGGACATCAGCACAGATACGCAGTATTTT.